In this sample, the clone carrying this T cell receptor beta chain turned up many times. Its specificity is unknown. This CDR3 has 11 residues. Germline V gene sequence: CDR1 MGHRA, CDR2 YSYEKL. Trimming removed 3 bases at V and 8 bases at J, with 7 bases between. From the 5' RACE reads, TCRdb called clonotypes with MiXCR, one entry per CDR3 protein. The sample carries some 300,000 distinct CDR3 sequences, 8% to 9.5% recorded once. The data were obtained in a study of T cells after yellow fever vaccination. Study-level information: Those fractions that held only low numbers of cells were prepared using the SMART-Seq v4 Ultra Low Input RNA kit. Study-level findings and limits: Abundant clonotypes from the bulk population could contaminate FACS-sorted repertoires.

V and J are TRBV4-1 and TRBJ1-2; D is uncertain. This specimen was PBMCs, taken about 41 days after the first yellow fever vaccination. This clonotype was obtained from a man in his late teens or twenties who received the YFV17D yellow fever vaccine. DNA of the CDR3: TGCGCCAGCAGCCATGTGGGGGGCTACACCTTC. This translates into CASSHVGGYTF.